A single sample is the source of the 28 T cell receptor beta chains below, sequenced in a study of shared clonotypes between healthy human individuals. Method: immunoSEQ multiplex PCR; TCRdb's copy keeps in-frame clones and lacks some. Of about 580,000 clones listed, 95% to 98% were seen once; the top ten hold 0.3%. Cells designated naive CD8 were CD45RO-negative and were positively selected for CCR7, with terminally differentiated effector memory CD45RA+ cells excluded. The sample consisted of naive CD8+ T cells sorted from blood. The receptors shown here come from a man aged 30 to 45 in good health.

The chain is built from TRBV28 and TRBJ2-2; 12 positions match TRBD2. Trimming took 5 bases from V and 7 from J; bases not matched to a gene: 5. Germline CDR1 MDHEN, CDR2 SYDVKM. The CDR3 is 15 amino acids. The CDR3 loop reads CASSRLAGDVGELFF. The DNA of the CDR3 is TGTGCCAGCAGTAGACTAGCGGGAGACGTCGGGGAGCTGTTTTTT.

The gene calls are TRBV28 and TRBJ2-1; D gene ambiguous. Germline CDR1 reads MDHEN; CDR2 reads SYDVKM. CDR3 length: 13 residues. With 1 base removed from V and 8 bases from J, the gap between germline ends came to 9 bases. The CDR3: CASSLFPQDEQFF. In DNA form, the CDR3 reads TGTGCCAGCAGTTTATTTCCCCAGGATGAGCAGTTCTTC. Supplemented by reference TRBV28 and TRBJ2-1, the full variable domain reads DVKVTQSSRYLVKRTGEKVFLECVQDMDHENMFWYRQDPGLGLRLIYFSYDVKMKEKGDIPEGYSVSREKKERFSLILESASTNQTSMYLCASSLFPQDEQFFGPGTRLTVL.

CDR3 residues: CASSSYRQGSYEQYF. The CDR3 nucleotides read TGTGCCAGCAGTTCATACAGACAGGGAAGCTACGAGCAGTACTTC. The rearrangement links TRBV27 to TRBJ2-7; 7 nucleotides line up with TRBD1. Germline V CDR1 and CDR2: MNHEY, SMNVEV (reference sequence). The CDR3 totals 15 residues. The junction had 9 bases not matched to a gene; V was cut back by 4 bases and J by 3 bases.

The J gene is TRBJ2-5, the V gene TRBV18, with 8 nucleotides matching TRBD2. The CDR3 runs to 16 residues. V gave up 0 bases and J gave up 5 bases; unmatched junction bases: 8. The germline gives CDR1 KGHSH, CDR2 LQKENI. CDR3 nucleotide sequence: TGTGCCAGCTCACCACCGACAGCGGGAGTTGGGGAGACCCAGTACTTC. Amino acids: CASSPPTAGVGETQYF.

This chain joins TRBV2 and TRBJ1-5, with D possibly TRBD1 on 5 matching bases. CDR3 size: 18 residues. V was pared by 2 bases and J by 5 bases, with 22 bases between. Germline V gene lookup returns CDR1 SNHLY and CDR2 FYNNEI. The CDR3 nucleotides read TGTGCCAGCAGTGAAACGATCCTCGGGGGGATGAAGGATCAGCCCCAGCATTTT. Translating gives CASSETILGGMKDQPQHF. The full variable domain, its missing parts supplied by reference TRBV2 and TRBJ1-5, is EPEVTQTPSHQVTQMGQEVILRCVPISNHLYFYWYRQILGQKVEFLVSFYNNEISEKSEIFDDQFSVERPDGSNFTLKIRSTKLEDSAMYFCASSETILGGMKDQPQHFGDGTRLSIL.

Note on this clone: A read error may explain this, as a much larger clone is one base away. Other DNA sequences in the sample encode the same CDR3. This chain joins TRBV27 and TRBJ2-7; D remains unclear. The CDR3 runs 11 residues. V was pared by 0 bases and J by 3 bases, with 0 bases between. Germline CDR1 and CDR2: MNHEY and SMNVEV (reference sequence). CDR3 loop: CASSLSYEQYF. For the CDR3, the DNA is TGTGCCAGCAGTTTATCCTACGAGCAGTACTTC.

The chain recombines TRBV4-3 with TRBJ1-5; no reliable D call. Germline CDR1 reads LGHNA; CDR2 reads YSLEER. The CDR3 consists of 16 residues. The V end lost 0 bases, the J end lost 2 bases, and 11 bases lay between the germline ends. CDR3 DNA: TGCGCCAGCAGCCAAGATTCCGGGTTCGGCAATCAGCCCCAGCATTTT. Translation: CASSQDSGFGNQPQHF.

This chain joins TRBV10-3 and TRBJ1-5; 7 nucleotides align to TRBD1. The germline gives CDR1 ENHRY, CDR2 SYGVKD. This CDR3 region has 15 residues. V lost 5 bases to trimming and J lost 0 bases; unmatched junction nucleotides: 4. The CDR3 region has the DNA TGTGCCATCAGTCCCGGGACAGATAGCAATCAGCCCCAGCATTTT. Translated: CAISPGTDSNQPQHF.

The chain is built from TRBV5-5 and TRBJ2-7; 7 bases match TRBD1. This CDR3 comprises 15 residues. J was trimmed by 3 bases and V by 4 bases; bases with no gene match: 10. Germline V gives CDR1 SGHKS, CDR2 YYEKEE (reference sequence). Here the CDR3 reads CASSRSGTEFYEQYF. The CDR3, as DNA: TGTGCCAGCAGCCGGTCCGGGACAGAGTTCTACGAGCAGTACTTC.

V and J are TRBV29-1 and TRBJ2-7; tentative D call: TRBD2 (5 bases). Trimming took 7 bases from V and 4 from J, leaving 17 bases between them. Germline V gene sequence: CDR1 SQVTM, CDR2 ANQGSEA. The CDR3 is made up of 13 amino acids. The CDR3 DNA is TGCAGCGGGACGATTGGCGGCGGGTACGAGCAGTACTTC. It codes for CSGTIGGGYEQYF.

The chain has TRBV15 and TRBJ1-2, with 10 bases aligning to TRBD1. The CDR3 contains 14 residues. From germline, CDR1 is LNHNV and CDR2 YYDKDF (reference sequence). V trimming: 7 bases; J trimming: 6 bases; junction bases outside the gene matches: 8. The CDR3 region is CATTSGQGTDGYTF. For the CDR3, the DNA is TGTGCCACCACCTCGGGACAGGGGACCGATGGCTACACCTTC.

V gene TRBV27 combines with J gene TRBJ2-2; unclear D gene. There are 14 residues in the CDR3. Per germline, CDR1 MNHEY and CDR2 SMNVEV (reference sequence). The V and J ends lost 2 bases and 7 bases respectively, with 11 bases between them. The CDR3 spells CASSLGLGIGELFF. The CDR3 bases are TGTGCCAGCAGTTTAGGGCTAGGGATCGGGGAGCTGTTTTTT.

This chain joins TRBV27 and TRBJ2-3, with a weak D call TRBD2 (6 bases). This CDR3 comprises 15 residues. Between the trimmed V and J ends, which lost 6 bases and 2 bases, there was a span of 15 bases. Germline CDR1 and CDR2: MNHEY and SMNVEV (reference sequence). CDR3 residues: CASSQQLAVTDTQYF. The CDR3 DNA follows: TGTGCCAGCAGCCAGCAACTAGCAGTCACAGATACGCAGTATTTT.

This chain joins TRBV19 and TRBJ2-3; D is possibly TRBD1 or TRBD2 (5 bases each). From germline, CDR1 is LNHDA and CDR2 SQIVND (reference sequence). This CDR3 comprises 14 residues. V was clipped by 8 bases and J by 4 bases, with 16 bases between them. The CDR3 coding sequence is TGTGCCAGTGTGGGACCCCTCCGGTCAGATACGCAGTATTTT. Amino acid sequence: CASVGPLRSDTQYF.

This chain joins TRBV5-8 and TRBJ2-7, with 7 bases lining up with TRBD1. Germline V gene data show CDR1 as SGHTS and CDR2 as YDEGEE. This CDR3 region has 13 residues. With 5 bases clipped from V and 4 bases from J, the junction kept 6 bases outside the gene matches. The CDR3 protein is CASRDRVYYEQYF. CDR3 bases: TGTGCCAGCAGAGACAGGGTGTATTACGAGCAGTACTTC.

In the case of this clone: The identical CDR3 is also encoded by other nucleotide sequences in the sample. This chain uses TRBV6-5 with TRBJ1-5; D unresolved. The CDR3 totals 12 residues. CDR1 MNHEY and CDR2 SVGAGI come from the germline V gene. The ends were cut back, 4 bases at V and 3 bases at J, with 4 bases in the middle. The CDR3: CASSFPNQPQHF. CDR3 coding DNA: TGTGCCAGCAGTTTCCCCAATCAGCCCCAGCATTTT.

The chain is built from TRBV6-6 and TRBJ1-1; no clear D gene. The CDR3 loop spans 14 amino acids. Germline CDR1 MNHNY, CDR2 SVGAGI (reference sequence). V lost 8 bases and J lost 0, with 13 bases in between. The CDR3 nucleotides read TGTGCCAGCGACCCACGGAAAATGAACACTGAAGCTTTCTTT. Translation: CASDPRKMNTEAFF.

This sequence joins TRBV27 and TRBJ2-7, with a tentative D call TRBD1 (6 bases). Trimming took off 0 bases at V and 3 bases at J, with 12 bases between the two ends. The germline V gene has CDR1 MNHEY and CDR2 SMNVEV (reference sequence). The CDR3 length is 15 residues. CDR3 DNA: TGTGCCAGCAGTTTATCTTGGGGGCGTATCTACGAGCAGTACTTC. Encoded protein: CASSLSWGRIYEQYF.

The chain carries TRBV5-4 and TRBJ2-7; 9 nucleotides line up with TRBD1. CDR3 size: 13 residues. The V segment lost 7 bases and the J segment 2 bases; nucleotides outside the gene matches: 4. CDR1 is SGHNT and CDR2 is YYREEE in the germline V gene (reference sequence). CDR3 in DNA: TGTGCCAGCCGGGACAGGGTAACCTACGAGCAGTACTTC. This gives the protein CASRDRVTYEQYF.

The chain joins TRBV6-5 to TRBJ2-7; 12 bases are a match to TRBD1. The germline gives CDR1 MNHEY, CDR2 SVGAGI. The CDR3 extends over 16 amino acids. Germline trimming cut 0 bases from V and 10 bases from J; bases unmatched to any gene: 10. The CDR3 nucleotides are TGTGCCAGCAGTTACTCCGGGACAGGGGGCCTAATCGGTCAGTACTTC. Encoded protein: CASSYSGTGGLIGQYF.

On this clone: Other DNA sequences from this sample encode an identical CDR3 as well. This rearrangement joins TRBV2 to TRBJ2-1; TRBD2 matches 12 bases. CDR1 is SNHLY and CDR2 is FYNNEI in the germline V gene. Trimming cost V 0 bases and J 4 bases; bases outside gene matches: 1. The CDR3 is 16 amino acids. The CDR3 protein is CASSEALAGGYNEQFF. The CDR3 nucleotides read TGTGCCAGCAGTGAAGCGCTAGCGGGAGGGTACAATGAGCAGTTCTTC.

The chain has TRBV9 and TRBJ1-3, with 8 bases aligning to TRBD1. The germline V gene encodes CDR1 SGDLS and CDR2 YYNGEE. After removal of 3 bases from V and 0 bases from J, the junction contained 8 bases not matched to a gene. The CDR3 extends over 17 amino acids. CDR3 in DNA: TGTGCCAGCAGCGACGACAGGGGACATCACTCTGGAAACACCATATATTTT. Protein: CASSDDRGHHSGNTIYF.

The chain links TRBV13 to TRBJ2-1; D possibly uses TRBD1 or TRBD2 (5 bases each). The V end was cut by 9 bases, the J end by 4 bases, with 13 bases between. The germline gives CDR1 PRHDT, CDR2 FYEKMQ (reference sequence). The CDR3 runs 13 residues. CDR3 sequence: CASGPWGYNEQFF. The CDR3 coding sequence is TGTGCCAGTGGGCCGTGGGGGTACAATGAGCAGTTCTTC.

The chain couples TRBV10-2 to TRBJ2-7; TRBD1 matches at 8 bases. The ends lost 4 bases at V and 5 bases at J; junction bases unmatched: 4. Germline V gene sequence: CDR1 WSHSY, CDR2 SAAADI. This CDR3 spans 13 amino acids. For the CDR3, the DNA is TGCGCCAGCAGTGGACAGGGGAACGACGAGCAGTACTTC. Translating gives CASSGQGNDEQYF.

This chain uses TRBV11-2 with TRBJ2-3; D may be TRBD1 (6 bases). The CDR3 sequence is 16 residues long. V was trimmed by 1 base and J by 2 bases, leaving 13 bases between them. Per the germline V gene, CDR1 is SGHAT and CDR2 is FQNNGV. The CDR3 coding sequence is TGTGCCAGCAGCTTAGTAGGGGGAGCCATCACAGATACGCAGTATTTT. Translating it yields CASSLVGGAITDTQYF.

This sequence joins TRBV5-4 and TRBJ2-5, with no clear D. Trimming shortened V by 2 bases and J by 4 bases, and 9 bases separated the two germline ends. The length of the CDR3 is 13 residues. The germline CDR1 and CDR2 sequences are SGHNT and YYREEE (reference sequence). DNA of the CDR3: TGTGCCAGCAGCTTAAATTTGTTAGAGACCCAGTACTTC. It yields the protein CASSLNLLETQYF.

This clone was seen only once. This chain connects TRBV7-2 to TRBJ2-1; 7 nucleotides match TRBD1. The V gene end was trimmed by 5 bases and the J gene end by 5 bases; junction bases not matched to a gene: 9. The CDR3 has 15 residues. Looked up from germline, CDR1 is SGHTA and CDR2 is FQGNSA. The CDR3 nucleotides are TGTGCCAGCAGCCGCCCCGGGACAGAAGACAATGAGCAGTTCTTC. Residues: CASSRPGTEDNEQFF.

Concerning this clone itself: The same CDR3 also results from other DNA sequences found in this sample. CDR3 DNA sequence: TGTGCCAGCAGTTTTGGGACTGAAGCTTTCTTT. As protein: CASSFGTEAFF. The chain carries TRBV27 and TRBJ1-1; no reliable D call. Germline V gene lookup returns CDR1 MNHEY and CDR2 SMNVEV (reference sequence). CDR3 length equals 11 residues. Trimming removed 3 bases at V and 5 bases at J, with 4 bases between.